This entry describes one T cell receptor (beta chain). This sample was taken from a study of Ad26.COV2.S vaccination and SARS-CoV-2 variants. Overall study context: Once or twice, 56 days apart, Ad26.COV2.S was delivered intramuscularly.

Clones were sequenced by immunoSEQ multiplex PCR, and TCRdb holds only the in-frame ones, with some missing. The sample records 300,000 to 500,000 clones, 75% to 90% being singletons. CDR1 is KGHSH, CDR2 LQKENI, per germline. V gave up 3 bases and J gave up 4 bases, with 7 bases separating them. The CDR3 runs 12 residues. Stated treatment: roughly 18 received Ad26.COV2.S at low or high dose, single or two shots; 5 received placebo; per-sample allocation not given. Collection of samples fell on day 63 after the first vaccine or placebo injection. In Boston, the donor was an adult between 18-55 years of age.

J is TRBJ2-7 and V is TRBV18; TRBD1 is a possible D gene (5 bases). This receptor was taken from a person aged 18-65 years who received the Ad26.COV2.S COVID-19 vaccine or a placebo. The source material was peripheral blood, sampled in a trial of Ad26.COV2.S vaccine versus placebo. CDR3 DNA sequence: TGTGCCAGCTCACCGACAGAGTACGAGCAGTACTTC. Translating it yields CASSPTEYEQYF. Based on the CDR3 plus reference TRBV18 and TRBJ2-7, the full variable domain is NAGVMQNPRHLVRRRGQEARLRCSPMKGHSHVYWYRQLPEEGLKFMVYLQKENIIDESGMPKERFSAEFPKEGPSILRIQQVVRGDSAAYFCASSPTEYEQYFGPGTRLTVT.